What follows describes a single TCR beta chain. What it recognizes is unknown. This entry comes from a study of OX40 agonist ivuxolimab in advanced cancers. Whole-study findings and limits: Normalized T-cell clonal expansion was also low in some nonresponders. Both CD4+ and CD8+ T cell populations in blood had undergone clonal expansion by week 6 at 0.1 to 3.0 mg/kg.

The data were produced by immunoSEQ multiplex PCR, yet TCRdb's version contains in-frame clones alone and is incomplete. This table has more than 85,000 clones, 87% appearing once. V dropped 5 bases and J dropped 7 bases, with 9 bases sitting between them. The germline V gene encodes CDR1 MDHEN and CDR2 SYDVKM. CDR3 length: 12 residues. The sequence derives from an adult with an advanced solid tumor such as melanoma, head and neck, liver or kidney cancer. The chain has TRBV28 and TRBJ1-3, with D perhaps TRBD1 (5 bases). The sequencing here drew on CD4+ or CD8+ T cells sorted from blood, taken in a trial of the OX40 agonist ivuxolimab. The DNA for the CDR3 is TGTGCCAGCAGTATTCAGGGCAACACCATATATTTT. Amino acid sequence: CASSIQGNTIYF.